This T cell receptor beta chain was recovered during a study of shared clonotypes between healthy human individuals. Study overall: The cohort had two women and a few men, ages 18 to 49. Three plates each covered CD4 naive and memory; CD8 naive two, CD8 memory one.

The assay was carried out at the deep level. Clones were read by immunoSEQ multiplex PCR, and TCRdb kept only the in-frame ones, dropping some. The profile shows about 2.2 million clones, just over 90% of them singletons. The table lists this clone with a count of one. Germline V gene data show CDR1 as LNHDA and CDR2 as SQIVND (reference sequence). The CDR3 consists of 16 residues. Trimming removed 6 bases from V and 4 bases from J; junction bases left unmatched: 9. Naive CD8 cells lacked CD45RO and underwent positive selection for CCR7, leaving out terminally differentiated effector memory CD45RA+ cells.

This rearrangement joins TRBV19 to TRBJ2-3, with 11 bases that match TRBD2. The sample consisted of naive CD8+ T cells from PBMCs. The TCR comes from a man younger than 35 in good health. Some clones in this sample may be carry-over from other donors' samples. In nucleotides, the CDR3 is TGTGCCAGTAGCCCCAATAGCGGGAGGGGGCCAGATACGCAGTATTTT. This translates into CASSPNSGRGPDTQYF.